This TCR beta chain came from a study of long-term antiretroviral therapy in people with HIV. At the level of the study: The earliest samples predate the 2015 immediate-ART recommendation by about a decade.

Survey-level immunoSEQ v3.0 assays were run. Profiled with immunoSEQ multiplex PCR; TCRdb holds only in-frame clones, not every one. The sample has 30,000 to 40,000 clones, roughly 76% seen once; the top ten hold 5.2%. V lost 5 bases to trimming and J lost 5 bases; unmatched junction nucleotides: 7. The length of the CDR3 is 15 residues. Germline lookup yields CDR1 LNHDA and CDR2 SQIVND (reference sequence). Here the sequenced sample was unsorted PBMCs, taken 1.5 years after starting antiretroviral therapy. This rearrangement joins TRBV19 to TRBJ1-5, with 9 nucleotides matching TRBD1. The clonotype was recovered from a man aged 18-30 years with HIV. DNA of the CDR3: TGTGCCAGTAGTCCCCTCCGGGACAGGGATCAGCCCCAGCATTTT. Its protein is CASSPLRDRDQPQHF.